This T cell receptor beta chain is drawn from a study of CD8+CD57+ T cells in acquired aplastic anemia. The CDR3 is 17 residues long. The germline CDR1 and CDR2 sequences are SEHNR and FQNEAQ (reference sequence). The V gene end was trimmed by 4 bases and the J gene end by 5 bases; junction bases not matched to a gene: 16. It was genomic DNA that served as the template for profiling TCR beta VDJ and CDR3. TCRdb ran MiXCR on the reads and lists one entry per CDR3 protein. The data contain around 150,000 distinct CDR3 sequences, 40% to 60% of them singletons. Individuals selected for sequencing had exhibited CD8+CD57+ cell expansion on flow cytometry. When blood sampling took place, the patients had received no therapy. This clonotype has a count of ten or more.

V gene TRBV7-9 combines with J gene TRBJ2-5, with TRBD1 matching over 7 bases. The sequence was collected from a human donor with aplastic anemia. Sequenced: sorted CD4+, CD8+, or CD8+CD57+ T cells (not recorded which) from PBMCs. Here the CDR3 DNA reads TGTGCCAGCAGCTACAAAATGGGATTGGACAGGCTGGAGACCCAGTACTTC. Translated: CASSYKMGLDRLETQYF.